A single sample is the source of the 16 T cell receptor beta chains below, sequenced in a study of shared clonotypes between healthy human individuals (dated by TCRdb to between 2020 and 2021). Preparation of the library involved the immunoSEQ multiplex PCR assay. TCRdb re-hosts the immuneACCESS table, in-frame sequences only. Its copies lack some clones; in the studies checked, an unresolved V gene accounts for under half of them, and the cause for the rest is not known. Across this sample there are some 2,000,000 clones, with about 94% seen only once. About 1.1% of the sample belongs to the ten largest clones. CD8 naive samples were obtained by positive selection for CCR7 among CD45RO-negative cells, yielding a CD45RA+CCR7+ population from which TemRA cells were excluded. Sequencing was carried out using naive CD8+ T cells sorted from blood. The label giving this sample's cell subset or site can be read as: CD45RA+CCR7+. The receptors come from a man between 18 and 29 years old in good health.

This chain joins TRBV19 and TRBJ1-4, with a tentative D call TRBD1 (5 bases). CDR1 and CDR2 from the germline V gene are LNHDA and SQIVND (reference sequence). The CDR3 is 18 amino acids. Trimming pared 7 bases from V and 7 bases from J, leaving 28 bases between. In DNA form, the CDR3 reads TGTGCCAGTACCCCTTGGAAGGGTGGACCCAGGGCGGGTGAAAAACTGTTTTTT. Translating it yields CASTPWKGGPRAGEKLFF. The whole variable domain, remainder taken from reference TRBV19 and TRBJ1-4, is DGGITQSPKYLFRKEGQNVTLSCEQNLNHDAMYWYRQDPGQGLRLIYYSQIVNDFQKGDIAEGYSVSREKKESFPLTVTSAQKNPTAFYLCASTPWKGGPRAGEKLFFGSGTQLSVL.

The V call is TRBV9, the J call TRBJ2-7; TRBD2 aligns across 14 bases. The germline V gene has CDR1 SGDLS and CDR2 YYNGEE. The CDR3 has 15 residues. J gave up 6 bases and V 4 bases, and 6 bases lay outside the gene matches. CDR3 nucleotide sequence: TGTGCCAGCAGCCCTGGACTAGCGGGAGGCCTCGAGCAGTACTTC. Amino acid sequence: CASSPGLAGGLEQYF.

CDR3 nucleotide sequence: TGTGCCAGTAGTATGTTCGCAGACCAAGAGACCCAGTACTTC. It is translated as CASSMFADQETQYF. This sequence joins TRBV19 and TRBJ2-5; the D is unclear. This CDR3 contains 14 residues. The V gene's germline CDR1 is LNHDA and CDR2 SQIVND (reference sequence). The V gene lost 3 bases and the J gene lost 0 bases, with 8 bases spanning the gap.

The V call is TRBV27, the J call TRBJ1-2; 8 bases map to TRBD1. Trimming removed 4 bases from V and 1 base from J; junction bases left unmatched: 8. The CDR3 spans 16 residues. Germline-derived CDR1 and CDR2 are MNHEY and SMNVEV (reference sequence). The CDR3: CASSSLQQGVNYGYTF. Written as DNA, the CDR3 is TGTGCCAGCAGTTCGCTCCAACAGGGGGTTAACTATGGCTACACCTTC.

The chain combines TRBV30 with TRBJ1-3; a weak D match, TRBD1 (5 bases). The CDR3 sequence is 16 residues long. Germline loops: CDR1 GTSNPN, CDR2 SVGIG (reference sequence). With 4 bases removed from V and 0 bases from J, the gap between germline ends came to 16 bases. CDR3 region: CAWTHAGAVSGNTIYF. Written as DNA, the CDR3 is TGTGCCTGGACTCACGCTGGGGCAGTCTCTGGAAACACCATATATTTT.

The chain links TRBV5-4 to TRBJ1-2; 8 bases are shared with TRBD1. With 1 base clipped from V and 8 bases from J, the junction kept 1 base outside the gene matches. Per the germline V gene, CDR1 is SGHNT and CDR2 is YYREEE (reference sequence). The CDR3 has 12 amino acids. This CDR3 is CASSLWTGGYTF. In DNA form, the CDR3 reads TGTGCCAGCAGCTTGTGGACAGGGGGCTACACCTTC.

The J gene is TRBJ2-1, the V gene TRBV29-1, with 8 nucleotides matching TRBD1. The germline gives CDR1 SQVTM, CDR2 ANQGSEA. CDR3 size: 12 residues. The V gene end was trimmed by 3 bases and the J gene end by 15 bases; junction bases not matched to a gene: 10. CDR3 amino acids: CSVDGQGATRFF. CDR3 in DNA: TGCAGCGTTGACGGACAGGGAGCAACACGGTTCTTC.

This rearrangement joins TRBV11-2 to TRBJ1-2; 11 nucleotides agree with TRBD1. This CDR3 is 15 amino acids long. Trimming removed 4 bases from V and 5 bases from J; junction bases left unmatched: 6. Germline CDR1 is SGHAT and CDR2 is FQNNGV. In DNA, the CDR3 is TGTGCCAGCAGCTCCTGGGACAGGGGGTTTTATGGCTACACCTTC. Protein sequence: CASSSWDRGFYGYTF.

This chain uses TRBV7-9 with TRBJ2-3, with 15 bases fitting TRBD2. Unmatched junction bases numbered 3, after V lost 5 bases and J lost 0 bases. Germline values: CDR1 SEHNR, CDR2 FQNEAQ (reference sequence). The CDR3 consists of 17 residues. As DNA, the CDR3 is TGTGCCAGCAGCCCTGGGACTAGCGGGGGGAGCACAGATACGCAGTATTTT. Translated: CASSPGTSGGSTDTQYF.

Concerning this clone itself: Within the sample, other DNA sequences also encode this same CDR3. The J gene is TRBJ2-5, the V gene TRBV9, with D perhaps matching TRBD1 (5 bases). CDR1 and CDR2 from the germline V gene are SGDLS and YYNGEE. The CDR3 extends over 14 amino acids. V lost 0 bases to trimming and J lost 5 bases, with 11 bases between them. DNA of the CDR3: TGTGCCAGCAGCGTAGATCAGGGTTTGGAGACCCAGTACTTC. This encodes CASSVDQGLETQYF.

The chain couples TRBV27 to TRBJ1-2; 8 bases are a match to TRBD1. V shed 5 bases, J shed 3 bases, and the junction held 5 bases outside the gene matches. Germline CDR1 and CDR2: MNHEY and SMNVEV (reference sequence). This CDR3 spans 14 amino acids. The CDR3 here is CASSPQGGYYGYTF. The DNA of the CDR3 is TGTGCCAGCAGTCCACAGGGGGGGTACTATGGCTACACCTTC.

V gene TRBV6-6 combines with J gene TRBJ2-7; D might be TRBD1 (6 bases). This CDR3 has 13 amino acids. The V gene's germline CDR1 is MNHNY and CDR2 SVGAGI (reference sequence). Trimming left V 6 bases short and J 4 bases short, with 13 bases between. Here the CDR3 DNA reads TGTGCCAGCAGACTCGGACAGAAGTACGAGCAGTACTTC. Amino acids: CASRLGQKYEQYF.

The chain recombines TRBV9 with TRBJ1-2; 8 bases match TRBD1. J was trimmed by 2 bases and V by 4 bases; bases with no gene match: 4. CDR1 and CDR2 from the germline V gene are SGDLS and YYNGEE. The CDR3 is 14 amino acids. The CDR3 DNA reads TGTGCCAGCAGCCGACAGGGGAGGAACTATGGCTACACCTTC. Translating it yields CASSRQGRNYGYTF.

V is TRBV14 and J is TRBJ1-1; no clear D. V was clipped by 1 base and J by 3 bases, with 12 bases between them. The CDR3 is 15 amino acids. Germline V lookup: CDR1 SGHDN, CDR2 FVKESK. CDR3 in amino acids: CASSQGGGYYTEAFF. The CDR3 DNA sequence: TGTGCCAGCAGCCAAGGTGGTGGGTATTACACTGAAGCTTTCTTT.

This chain links TRBV7-9 with TRBJ2-7, with a possible D match to TRBD1 (5 bases). Germline V gene lookup returns CDR1 SEHNR and CDR2 FQNEAQ (reference sequence). This CDR3 contains 17 residues. V was shortened by 2 bases and J by 0 bases, with 17 bases between the two germline ends. The CDR3 DNA reads TGTGCCAGCAGCTTAAATCCCATAGGGGTCAGCTCCTACGAGCAGTACTTC. Translated, it gives CASSLNPIGVSSYEQYF.

The chain joins TRBV27 to TRBJ2-1; unclear D gene. V was clipped by 3 bases and J by 7 bases, with 7 bases between them. The CDR3 sequence is 12 residues long. CDR1 and CDR2 from the germline V gene are MNHEY and SMNVEV (reference sequence). CDR3 sequence: CASSFSPNEQFF. The CDR3 DNA sequence: TGTGCCAGCAGTTTCTCACCGAATGAGCAGTTCTTC.